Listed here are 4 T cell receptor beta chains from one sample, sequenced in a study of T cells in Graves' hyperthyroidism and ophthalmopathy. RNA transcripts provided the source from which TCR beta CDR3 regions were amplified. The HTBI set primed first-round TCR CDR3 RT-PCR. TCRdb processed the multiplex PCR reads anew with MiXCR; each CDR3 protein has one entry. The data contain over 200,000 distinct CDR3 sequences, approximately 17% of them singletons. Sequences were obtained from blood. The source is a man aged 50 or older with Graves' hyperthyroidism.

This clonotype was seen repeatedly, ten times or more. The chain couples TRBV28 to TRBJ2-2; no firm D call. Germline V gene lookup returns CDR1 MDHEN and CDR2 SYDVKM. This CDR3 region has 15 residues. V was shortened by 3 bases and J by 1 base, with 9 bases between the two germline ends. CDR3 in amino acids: CASSLVAENTGELFF. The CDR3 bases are TGTGCCAGCAGTTTGGTCGCGGAGAACACCGGGGAGCTGTTTTTT.

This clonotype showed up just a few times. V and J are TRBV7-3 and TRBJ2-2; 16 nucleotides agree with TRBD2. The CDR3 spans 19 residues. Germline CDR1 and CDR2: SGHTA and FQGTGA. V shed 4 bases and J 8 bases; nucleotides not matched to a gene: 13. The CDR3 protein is CASSSRGLAGGPVSGELFF. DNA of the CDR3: TGTGCCAGCAGCTCGAGGGGACTAGCGGGAGGGCCGGTTTCGGGGGAGCTGTTTTTT. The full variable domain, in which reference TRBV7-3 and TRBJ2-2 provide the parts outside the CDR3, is GAGVSQTPSNKVTEKGKYVELRCDPISGHTALYWYRQSLGQGPEFLIYFQGTGAADDSGLPNDRFFAVRPEGSVSTLKIQRTERGDSAVYLCASSSRGLAGGPVSGELFFGEGSRLTVL.

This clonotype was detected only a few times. The CDR3: CASSLQGPPNTEAFF. The CDR3 DNA follows: TGCGCCAGCAGCTTACAGGGGCCCCCGAACACTGAAGCTTTCTTT. The chain carries TRBV5-1 and TRBJ1-1; 7 nucleotides match TRBD1. The germline gives CDR1 SGHRS, CDR2 YFSETQ. V dropped 2 bases and J dropped 1; count of bases not matched to a gene: 5. There are 15 residues in the CDR3. The full variable domain, completed using reference TRBV5-1 and TRBJ1-1, is KAGVTQTPRYLIKTRGQQVTLSCSPISGHRSVSWYQQTPGQGLQFLFEYFSETQRNKGNFPGRFSGRQFSNSRSEMNVSTLELGDSALYLCASSLQGPPNTEAFFGQGTRLTVV.

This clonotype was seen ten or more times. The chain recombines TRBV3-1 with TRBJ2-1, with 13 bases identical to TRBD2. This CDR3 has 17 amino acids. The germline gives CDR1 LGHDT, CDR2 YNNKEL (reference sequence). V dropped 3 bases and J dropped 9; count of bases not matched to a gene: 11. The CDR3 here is CASSHHRTSGRYGEQFF. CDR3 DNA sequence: TGTGCCAGCAGCCACCATCGGACTAGCGGGAGATATGGTGAGCAGTTCTTC.